These 14 T cell receptor beta chains were sequenced from one sample in a study of control samples from healthy donors and cancer patients. Here immunoSEQ multiplex PCR was the method, and the copy in TCRdb shows in-frame clones only, minus some. Among approximately 92,000 clones listed, more than 85% were seen once. Sequenced material: blood. These receptors were collected from a woman aged 25 to 39 in good health.

The chain carries TRBV18 and TRBJ1-5; D gene uncertain. The CDR3 sequence is 15 residues long. V lost 2 bases and J lost 7, with 15 bases in between. CDR1 is KGHSH, CDR2 LQKENI, per germline. CDR3 loop: CASSPEGGNRQPQHF. CDR3 bases: TGTGCCAGCTCACCAGAGGGAGGGAATCGGCAGCCCCAGCATTTT.

This sequence joins TRBV10-3 and TRBJ2-7; D ambiguous. This CDR3 spans 12 amino acids. Germline assignment: CDR1 ENHRY and CDR2 SYGVKD. V was pared by 3 bases and J by 8 bases, with 11 bases between. CDR3 protein: CAISDPLRQQYF. The DNA of the CDR3 is TGTGCCATCAGTGACCCGCTAAGACAGCAGTACTTC.

J is TRBJ1-1 and V is TRBV9, with D uncertain. Germline V gene data show CDR1 as SGDLS and CDR2 as YYNGEE. V dropped 3 bases and J dropped 0 bases, with 12 bases sitting between them. This CDR3 comprises 15 residues. The chain's CDR3 is CASSADGALNTEAFF. The CDR3 DNA reads as TGTGCCAGCAGCGCGGACGGAGCCTTGAACACTGAAGCTTTCTTT.

The V call is TRBV9, the J call TRBJ1-5, with TRBD1 matching over 7 bases. Germline lookup yields CDR1 SGDLS and CDR2 YYNGEE. The CDR3 is made up of 15 amino acids. With V trimmed by 4 bases and J by 5 bases, 9 bases remained unmatched. CDR3 coding DNA: TGTGCCAGCAGCCCCTACGAGACAGGGTATCAGCCCCAGCATTTT. Translation: CASSPYETGYQPQHF.

This chain links TRBV11-3 with TRBJ2-5; tentative D call: TRBD2 (6 bases). Trimming removed 5 bases from V and 4 bases from J, with 14 bases in between. Germline V gene lookup returns CDR1 SGHNT and CDR2 YENEEA. The CDR3 consists of 14 residues. This CDR3 reads CASSPMEGVETQYF. The DNA of the CDR3 is TGTGCCAGCAGCCCAATGGAGGGAGTAGAGACCCAGTACTTC. Looking up the rest from reference TRBV11-3 and TRBJ2-5 gives the full variable domain: EAGVVQSPRYKIIEKKQPVAFWCNPISGHNTLYWYLQNLGQGPELLIRYENEEAVDDSQLPKDRFSAERLKGVDSTLKIQPAELGDSAVYLCASSPMEGVETQYFGPGTRLLVL.

This rearrangement joins TRBV20-1 to TRBJ1-2; D is uncertain. The CDR3 contains 9 residues. V lost 6 bases and J lost 14, with 13 bases in between. Germline lookup yields CDR1 DFQATT and CDR2 SNEGSKA (reference sequence). The CDR3 coding sequence is TGCAGTGCCGGACGGATTTCTACCTTC. Amino acids: CSAGRISTF.

This chain joins TRBV6-1 and TRBJ1-6; D is perhaps TRBD1 (5 bases). The V and J ends lost 6 bases and 3 bases respectively, with 15 bases between them. The CDR3 loop spans 16 amino acids. CDR1 is MNHNS, CDR2 SASEGT, per germline. CDR3 sequence (DNA): TGTGCCAGCAGGGAATCAGGGTCGTACTATAATTCACCCCTCCACTTT. As protein: CASRESGSYYNSPLHF.

The genes are TRBV9 and TRBJ1-1; D is ambiguous. V was shortened by 0 bases and J by 7 bases, with 13 bases between the two germline ends. The germline V gene encodes CDR1 SGDLS and CDR2 YYNGEE. CDR3 length equals 14 residues. CDR3 region: CASSVVFRPNEAFF. The DNA of the CDR3 is TGTGCCAGCAGCGTAGTATTCCGGCCTAATGAAGCTTTCTTT.

This clone was picked up one time. This chain joins TRBV3-1 (or the pseudogene TRBV3-2) and TRBJ2-3, with D possibly matching TRBD2 (5 bases). Trimming pared 3 bases from V and 3 bases from J, leaving 10 bases between. Germline CDR1 and CDR2: LGHDT and YNNKEL (reference sequence). CDR3 length equals 14 residues. The CDR3 reads CASSQGAVTDTQYF. The CDR3 DNA is TGTGCCAGCAGCCAGGGAGCGGTTACAGATACGCAGTATTTT.

This sequence joins TRBV28 and TRBJ2-7, with 7 positions matching TRBD1. The CDR3 contains 14 residues. J gave up 3 bases and V 6 bases, and 8 bases lay outside the gene matches. CDR1 is MDHEN and CDR2 is SYDVKM in the germline V gene. The CDR3 spells CASSPGQSHYEQYF. The CDR3 DNA reads as TGTGCCAGCAGCCCGGGACAGAGCCACTACGAGCAGTACTTC.

The CDR3: CASSRQGSSYNEQFF. Written as DNA, the CDR3 is TGTGCCAGCAGCCGACAGGGGAGCTCCTACAATGAGCAGTTCTTC. The chain combines TRBV7-9 with TRBJ2-1; 8 nucleotides agree with TRBD1. The CDR3 is made up of 15 amino acids. After removal of 5 bases from V and 0 bases from J, the junction contained 3 bases not matched to a gene. Germline V gene sequence: CDR1 SEHNR, CDR2 FQNEAQ (reference sequence).

As concerns this clone: The same CDR3 can be traced to other DNA sequences in this sample. The J gene is TRBJ2-7, the V gene TRBV11-2; unclear D gene. Deletions cut 6 bases from V and 0 bases from J, with 9 bases between. The CDR3 sequence is 13 residues long. CDR1 is SGHAT, CDR2 FQNNGV, per germline. The CDR3 coding sequence is TGTGCCAGCAGTTCAGGATACTCCTACGAGCAGTACTTC. Its translation is CASSSGYSYEQYF.

The rearrangement links TRBV9 to TRBJ2-2; D ambiguous. This CDR3 contains 12 residues. Germline CDR1 and CDR2: SGDLS and YYNGEE. V gave up 0 bases and J gave up 7 bases, with 4 bases separating them. The CDR3 loop reads CASSVAGGELFF. CDR3 DNA sequence: TGTGCCAGCAGCGTAGCCGGCGGGGAGCTGTTTTTT.

Written as DNA, the CDR3 is TGTGCCAGTACCGTAGGGCTCTCTAACTATGGCTACACCTTC. Translating it yields CASTVGLSNYGYTF. The chain uses TRBV19 and TRBJ1-2; D uncertain. This CDR3 contains 14 residues. The V end was cut by 7 bases, the J end by 0 bases, with 12 bases between. From germline, CDR1 is LNHDA and CDR2 SQIVND (reference sequence).